This T cell receptor beta chain is from a study of CD8+ T cells in alopecia areata. In the study overall: Grafting placed skin from approximately 6-12-month-old C3H/HeJ donors with spontaneous alopecia onto roughly 7-10-week-old female C3H/HeJ mice.

Cells from pooled cutaneous lymph nodes were sorted by CD4, CD8alpha, NKG2D, NKG2ACE and other markers. Study results and caveats: Lesional scalp exceeded normal scalp in clonality, especially in alopecia totalis/universalis. Scalp data also include sequences from resident alphabeta T cells of normal skin.

This CDR3 is built from 13 residues. Trimming removed 4 bases from V and 0 bases from J, with 7 bases in between. CDR1 is NSHNY and CDR2 is SYGAGN in the germline V gene. This clone has only a few counts. What it binds is unknown. The genes are named according to mouse. The read comes to an end 4 residues before the CDR3 does, leaving the germline J gene to fill in the end. RNA extraction was followed by reverse transcription into cDNA, which acted as the sequencing template. The method was immunoSEQ multiplex PCR; TCRdb's version includes in-frame clones alone and lacks a portion of them. Recorded here are approximately 280,000 clones, none singletons.

The V call is TRBV13-1, the J call TRBJ1-2, with unresolved D. The TCR sequence derives from a C3H/HeJ mouse with alopecia areata. These mice share the MHC haplotype H2-k. The sequenced sample was CD4+ T cells sorted from a lymph node. The CDR3 region is CASSSSTNSDYTF. Partial CDR3 DNA: TGTGCCAGCAGTTCCAGCACAAACTCC.